This T cell receptor (beta chain) was captured in a study of vaccination and CD4 T cells after COVID-19. Whole-study findings and limits: In convalescent patients, a median around 89% of reactive clones appeared only post-vaccination. SARS-CoV-2-reactive clonotypes rose nonsignificantly, with the median going from around 20 to 38.

As for this clonotype: Antigen: not known.

The Oncomine TCR Beta short-read assay was what sequenced the DNA obtained from cultured CD4+ T cells. TCRdb used MiXCR to reprocess the PCR reads, holding one entry per CDR3 protein. The sample has more than 10,000 distinct CDR3 sequences, 25% to 35% seen once. The treatment denotes: roughly 10-day PBMC culture with coronavirus spike peptide pools or control peptides (ViraFEST assay). IL-2 at about 10 IU/ml and peptide pools at roughly 10 ug/ml were added to PBMCs cultured at 1.5 million to 2 million per well. Germline CDR1 is DFQATT and CDR2 is SNEGSKA (reference sequence). V lost 0 bases and J 3 bases, leaving 23 bases between the germline ends. This CDR3 contains 19 residues.

The genes are TRBV20-1 and TRBJ2-2; possible D gene TRBD2, 6 bases. Sequences were derived from CD4+ T cells from blood, cultured in vitro, sampled after SARS-CoV-2 vaccination. The TCR originated in a human donor who had recovered from COVID-19. As DNA, the CDR3 is TGCAGTGCTAGAGATCTCTGGGGGTACGGGAGTGAGGACACCGGGGAGCTGTTTTTT. Residues: CSARDLWGYGSEDTGELFF.